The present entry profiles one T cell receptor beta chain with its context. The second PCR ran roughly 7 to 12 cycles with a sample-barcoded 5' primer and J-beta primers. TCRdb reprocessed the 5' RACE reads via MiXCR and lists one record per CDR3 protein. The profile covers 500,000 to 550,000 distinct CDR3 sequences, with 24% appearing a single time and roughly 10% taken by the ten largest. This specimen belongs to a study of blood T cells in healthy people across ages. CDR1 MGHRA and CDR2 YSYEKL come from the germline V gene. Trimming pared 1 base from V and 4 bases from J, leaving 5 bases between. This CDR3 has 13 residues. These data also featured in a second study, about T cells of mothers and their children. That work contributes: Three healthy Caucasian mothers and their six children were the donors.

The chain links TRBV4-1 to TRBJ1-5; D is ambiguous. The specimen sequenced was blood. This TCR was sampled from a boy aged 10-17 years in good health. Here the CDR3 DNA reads TGCGCCAGCAGCCAAGCAGCAAATCAGCCCCAGCATTTT. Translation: CASSQAANQPQHF.